Listed here is a single T cell receptor beta chain. Generated by immunoSEQ multiplex PCR, the TCRdb table keeps only in-frame clones and is missing some. The sample shows some 96,000 clones, about nine tenths of them seen only once. Trimming removed 2 bases from V and 4 bases from J; junction bases left unmatched: 6. This CDR3 is built from 16 residues. Germline CDR1 LGHDT, CDR2 YNNKEL (reference sequence). This sample is part of a study of blood T cell repertoires in COVID-19. This clonotype was sampled from a man aged 55 to 70 with acute or convalescent COVID-19. V usage is TRBV3-1 (or the pseudogene TRBV3-2) and J usage is TRBJ1-2; 11 bases are a match to TRBD1. The material sequenced was peripheral blood. CDR3 nucleotides: TGTGCCAGCAGCCAACTGGACAGGGGGCTGAGCTATGGCTACACCTTC. It specifies CASSQLDRGLSYGYTF.